These T cell receptor beta chains were read from a single sample in a study of OX40 agonist ivuxolimab in advanced cancers. Profiling relied on immunoSEQ multiplex PCR, and the TCRdb table lists in-frame clones only, not all of them. The sample contains around 31,000 clones, over 80% of which appear only once. The sequencing used CD4+ or CD8+ T cells sorted from blood, collected in a trial of the OX40 agonist ivuxolimab. The receptors here all came from an adult with an advanced solid tumor such as melanoma, head and neck, liver or kidney cancer. CDR3s include the opening cysteine and the closing phenylalanine or tryptophan. D genes are given only for firm matches. For some rows the clone size is stated as once, few or many, or as a class when expanded; others skip it.

v_call: TRBV2
clone_size: -
j_call: TRBJ1-5
d_call: -
cdr3_nt: TGTGCCAGCAGTGATGGACCGCTCGACAATCAGCCCCAGCATTTT
cdr3_aa: CASSDGPLDNQPQHF

v_call: TRBV28
clone_size: -
j_call: TRBJ2-7
d_call: TRBD1
cdr3_nt: TGTGCCAGCAGTTGGGGGAGAGGGGGCTGGGACGAGCAGTACTTC
cdr3_aa: CASSWGRGGWDEQYF

v_call: TRBV6-5
clone_size: -
j_call: TRBJ1-1
d_call: -
cdr3_nt: TGTGCCAGCAGTTACGGACAGCCAGCAGAAGCTTTCTTT
cdr3_aa: CASSYGQPAEAFF

v_call: TRBV2
clone_size: few
j_call: TRBJ2-5
d_call: -
cdr3_nt: TGTGCCAGCAGACGGACCGCCGGGGAGACCCAGTACTTC
cdr3_aa: CASRRTAGETQYF

v_call: TRBV4-3
clone_size: once
j_call: TRBJ2-3
d_call: TRBD2
cdr3_nt: TGCGCCAGCAGCCAAGACCCGACTAGCGGAGCTAGCACAGATACGCAGTATTTT
cdr3_aa: CASSQDPTSGASTDTQYF

v_call: TRBV19
clone_size: once
j_call: TRBJ2-7
d_call: TRBD2
cdr3_nt: TGTGCCAGTAGAGGGACTAGCAGCTACGAGCAGTACTTC
cdr3_aa: CASRGTSSYEQYF

v_call: TRBV6-1
clone_size: -
j_call: TRBJ1-5
d_call: -
cdr3_nt: TGTGCCAGCAGTGACCAGGGGACCTATAGCAATCAGCCCCAGCATTTT
cdr3_aa: CASSDQGTYSNQPQHF

v_call: TRBV5-4
clone_size: -
j_call: TRBJ1-1
d_call: -
cdr3_nt: TGTGCCAGCAGCTTTGGAGGGAGCCCTGAAGCTTTCTTT
cdr3_aa: CASSFGGSPEAFF

v_call: TRBV15
clone_size: -
j_call: TRBJ1-5
d_call: TRBD1
cdr3_nt: TGTGCCACCAGCATAGGGGACAGGGGTAATCAGCCCCAGCATTTT
cdr3_aa: CATSIGDRGNQPQHF

v_call: TRBV10-3
clone_size: -
j_call: TRBJ1-1
d_call: -
cdr3_nt: TGTGCCATCAGCGAGGAACTGACAGGAGGTACTTTCTTT
cdr3_aa: CAISEELTGGTFF

v_call: TRBV10-2
clone_size: once
j_call: TRBJ1-3
d_call: -
cdr3_nt: TGCGCCAGCAGTGATGGGGGCTCTGGAAACACCATATATTTT
cdr3_aa: CASSDGGSGNTIYF

v_call: TRBV28
clone_size: -
j_call: TRBJ1-5
d_call: TRBD1
cdr3_nt: TGTGCCAGCACCATTGACAGGGGAACTCAGCCCCAGCATTTT
cdr3_aa: CASTIDRGTQPQHF

v_call: TRBV18
clone_size: -
j_call: TRBJ2-2
d_call: -
cdr3_nt: TGTGCCAGCTCACCGCGACTGAGCGTGGACACCGGGGAGCTGTTTTTT
cdr3_aa: CASSPRLSVDTGELFF

v_call: TRBV27
clone_size: -
j_call: TRBJ1-1
d_call: -
cdr3_nt: TGTGCCAGCAGTTTATCCGGGGGGCCGACTGAAGCTTTCTTT
cdr3_aa: CASSLSGGPTEAFF

v_call: TRBV5-1
clone_size: once
j_call: TRBJ2-5
d_call: TRBD1
cdr3_nt: TGCGCCAGCAGCGAAGGACAGGGAGTATGGGAGACCCAGTACTTC
cdr3_aa: CASSEGQGVWETQYF

v_call: TRBV4-1
clone_size: -
j_call: TRBJ2-7
d_call: -
cdr3_nt: TGCGCCAGCAGCCAACTGGGAGACTTCTACGAGCAGTACTTC
cdr3_aa: CASSQLGDFYEQYF

v_call: TRBV13
clone_size: -
j_call: TRBJ1-1
d_call: TRBD1
cdr3_nt: TGTGCCAGCAGGGAGGGACAGGGGGATTTGGGCACTGAAGCTTTCTTT
cdr3_aa: CASREGQGDLGTEAFF

v_call: TRBV13
clone_size: once
j_call: TRBJ1-1
d_call: TRBD1
cdr3_nt: TGTGCCAGCAGCTTGCGGACAGGGCTGGACACTGAAGCTTTCTTT
cdr3_aa: CASSLRTGLDTEAFF

v_call: TRBV29-1
clone_size: -
j_call: TRBJ2-1
d_call: -
cdr3_nt: TGCAGCCACCGTGACTATTACAATGAGCAGTTCTTC
cdr3_aa: CSHRDYYNEQFF

v_call: TRBV27
clone_size: -
j_call: TRBJ2-2
d_call: -
cdr3_nt: TGTGCCAGCAGTTTGATGGTAGCCAGGGTCGGGGAGCTGTTTTTT
cdr3_aa: CASSLMVARVGELFF

v_call: TRBV6-5
clone_size: -
j_call: TRBJ2-3
d_call: TRBD2
cdr3_nt: TGTGCCAGCAGTTACTCCCCTAGCGGGGGTGGCGATACGCAGTATTTT
cdr3_aa: CASSYSPSGGGDTQYF

v_call: TRBV18
clone_size: -
j_call: TRBJ2-3
d_call: TRBD1
cdr3_nt: TGTGCCAGCTCGCGGACAGGGACACCCACAGTATCGGGCACAGATACGCAGTATTTT
cdr3_aa: CASSRTGTPTVSGTDTQYF

v_call: TRBV9
clone_size: -
j_call: TRBJ2-5
d_call: TRBD2
cdr3_nt: TGTGCCAGCAGCGTAGCGGGTAGCGGGGGATGGGAGACCCAGTACTTC
cdr3_aa: CASSVAGSGGWETQYF

v_call: TRBV7-6
clone_size: -
j_call: TRBJ2-1
d_call: -
cdr3_nt: TGTGCCAGCAGCACCATGATAGGAGCTGAGCAGTTCTTC
cdr3_aa: CASSTMIGAEQFF

v_call: TRBV11-2
clone_size: once
j_call: TRBJ2-7
d_call: -
cdr3_nt: TGTGCCAGCAGCCCTACGGAACAGGGCCTTTTCTCCTACGAGCAGTACTTC
cdr3_aa: CASSPTEQGLFSYEQYF

v_call: TRBV19
clone_size: few
j_call: TRBJ2-2
d_call: -
cdr3_nt: TGTGCCAGTAGTATATTAGGCGGGGGCAACACCGGGGAGCTGTTTTTT
cdr3_aa: CASSILGGGNTGELFF

v_call: TRBV6-1
clone_size: -
j_call: TRBJ1-2
d_call: -
cdr3_nt: TGTGCCAGCAGTGCCTTACAGGGCTCCTCCGGCTATGGCTACACCTTC
cdr3_aa: CASSALQGSSGYGYTF

v_call: TRBV7-2
clone_size: -
j_call: TRBJ2-1
d_call: TRBD1
cdr3_nt: TGTGCCAGCAGCCATTATGGGGGGACAGGGATTTTGCCCTACAATGAGCAGTTCTTC
cdr3_aa: CASSHYGGTGILPYNEQFF

v_call: TRBV27
clone_size: -
j_call: TRBJ2-1
d_call: TRBD2
cdr3_nt: TGTGCCAGCAGCTTGACTAGCGGGAGGGACAATGAGCAGTTCTTC
cdr3_aa: CASSLTSGRDNEQFF

v_call: TRBV6-4
clone_size: -
j_call: TRBJ1-2
d_call: -
cdr3_nt: TGTGCCAGCACGTCCGCAGGGCCCAATGGCTACACCTTC
cdr3_aa: CASTSAGPNGYTF

v_call: TRBV5-8
clone_size: once
j_call: TRBJ1-3
d_call: -
cdr3_nt: TGTGCCAGCAGCGTCGACCGGGGATCTGGAAACACCATATATTTT
cdr3_aa: CASSVDRGSGNTIYF

v_call: TRBV4-1
clone_size: -
j_call: TRBJ1-5
d_call: -
cdr3_nt: TGCGCCAGCAGCCAAGAACCGGTAAATCAGCCCCAGCATTTT
cdr3_aa: CASSQEPVNQPQHF

v_call: TRBV7-9
clone_size: -
j_call: TRBJ2-7
d_call: TRBD1
cdr3_nt: TGTGCCAGCAGCTTAGGGACAGGGATCTACGAGCAGTACTTC
cdr3_aa: CASSLGTGIYEQYF

v_call: TRBV4-1
clone_size: once
j_call: TRBJ2-5
d_call: -
cdr3_nt: TGCGCCAGCAGCCAAGAGCAGGGGGGAGAGACCCAGTACTTC
cdr3_aa: CASSQEQGGETQYF

v_call: TRBV9
clone_size: -
j_call: TRBJ2-3
d_call: -
cdr3_nt: TGTGCCAGCAGCGGGACAATGCCCCATACGCAGTATTTT
cdr3_aa: CASSGTMPHTQYF

v_call: TRBV9
clone_size: once
j_call: TRBJ1-1
d_call: -
cdr3_nt: TGTGCCAGCAGCGTAGGGGACATGACCACTGAAGCTTTCTTT
cdr3_aa: CASSVGDMTTEAFF

v_call: TRBV9
clone_size: -
j_call: TRBJ2-7
d_call: TRBD2
cdr3_nt: TGTGCCAGCAGCGTAGCGGCTAGCGGGGCCTACGAGCAGTACTTC
cdr3_aa: CASSVAASGAYEQYF

v_call: TRBV7-6
clone_size: -
j_call: TRBJ2-1
d_call: -
cdr3_nt: TGTGCCAGCAGCTACCGAGGGGGAGCCTACAATGAGCAGTTCTTC
cdr3_aa: CASSYRGGAYNEQFF

v_call: TRBV5-4
clone_size: once
j_call: TRBJ1-1
d_call: -
cdr3_nt: TGTGCCAGCAGCCGGACGGGTTTGAACACTGAAGCTTTCTTT
cdr3_aa: CASSRTGLNTEAFF

v_call: TRBV7-9
clone_size: -
j_call: TRBJ2-7
d_call: TRBD2
cdr3_nt: TGTGCCAGCAGCTTATTGGGCGGGAGCGTCGACGAGCAGTACTTC
cdr3_aa: CASSLLGGSVDEQYF

v_call: TRBV2
clone_size: -
j_call: TRBJ2-1
d_call: -
cdr3_nt: TGTGCCAGCAGGGCCGCAGAAGAGGTTAGGTACAATGAGCAGTTCTTC
cdr3_aa: CASRAAEEVRYNEQFF

v_call: TRBV27
clone_size: -
j_call: TRBJ2-7
d_call: TRBD2
cdr3_nt: TGTGCCAGCAGTTTAACCCCTAGCGGGGTAGAGCAGTACTTC
cdr3_aa: CASSLTPSGVEQYF

v_call: TRBV4-3
clone_size: few
j_call: TRBJ2-5
d_call: -
cdr3_nt: TGCGCCAGCAGCCTCGGACTCCATGGGGGAGTTGGCGACGAGACCCAGTACTTC
cdr3_aa: CASSLGLHGGVGDETQYF

v_call: TRBV6-1
clone_size: -
j_call: TRBJ2-7
d_call: -
cdr3_nt: TGTGCCAGCAGCGATAGGGGTCCCGAGCAGTACTTC
cdr3_aa: CASSDRGPEQYF

v_call: TRBV4-3
clone_size: -
j_call: TRBJ2-1
d_call: TRBD2
cdr3_nt: TGCGCCAGCAGCCACATTAGCGGGAGCCCTTACAATGAGCAGTTCTTC
cdr3_aa: CASSHISGSPYNEQFF

v_call: TRBV4-1
clone_size: -
j_call: TRBJ2-5
d_call: -
cdr3_nt: TGCGCCAGCAGCCAAGGAAACAAAGAGACCCAGTACTTC
cdr3_aa: CASSQGNKETQYF

v_call: TRBV6-6
clone_size: -
j_call: TRBJ2-7
d_call: TRBD2
cdr3_nt: TGTGCCAGCAGGCTAGGACTAGCCCTTTACGAGCAGTACTTC
cdr3_aa: CASRLGLALYEQYF

v_call: TRBV7-3
clone_size: -
j_call: TRBJ2-7
d_call: TRBD1
cdr3_nt: TGTGCCAGCAGTCGGACAGGAGGAGGAAGCTACGAGCAGTACTTC
cdr3_aa: CASSRTGGGSYEQYF

v_call: TRBV16
clone_size: -
j_call: TRBJ2-3
d_call: TRBD2
cdr3_nt: TGTGCCAGCAGCCACAGCGGGGGGACCCTTAGCACAGATACGCAGTATTTT
cdr3_aa: CASSHSGGTLSTDTQYF

v_call: TRBV29-1
clone_size: -
j_call: TRBJ1-5
d_call: -
cdr3_nt: TGCAGCGTTGGGGCAGGGGTAAATCAGCCCCAGCATTTT
cdr3_aa: CSVGAGVNQPQHF

v_call: TRBV6-5
clone_size: few
j_call: TRBJ2-7
d_call: -
cdr3_nt: TGTGCCAGCAGTTACTCCGGTGGGTCTAGCTCCTACGAGCAGTACTTC
cdr3_aa: CASSYSGGSSSYEQYF